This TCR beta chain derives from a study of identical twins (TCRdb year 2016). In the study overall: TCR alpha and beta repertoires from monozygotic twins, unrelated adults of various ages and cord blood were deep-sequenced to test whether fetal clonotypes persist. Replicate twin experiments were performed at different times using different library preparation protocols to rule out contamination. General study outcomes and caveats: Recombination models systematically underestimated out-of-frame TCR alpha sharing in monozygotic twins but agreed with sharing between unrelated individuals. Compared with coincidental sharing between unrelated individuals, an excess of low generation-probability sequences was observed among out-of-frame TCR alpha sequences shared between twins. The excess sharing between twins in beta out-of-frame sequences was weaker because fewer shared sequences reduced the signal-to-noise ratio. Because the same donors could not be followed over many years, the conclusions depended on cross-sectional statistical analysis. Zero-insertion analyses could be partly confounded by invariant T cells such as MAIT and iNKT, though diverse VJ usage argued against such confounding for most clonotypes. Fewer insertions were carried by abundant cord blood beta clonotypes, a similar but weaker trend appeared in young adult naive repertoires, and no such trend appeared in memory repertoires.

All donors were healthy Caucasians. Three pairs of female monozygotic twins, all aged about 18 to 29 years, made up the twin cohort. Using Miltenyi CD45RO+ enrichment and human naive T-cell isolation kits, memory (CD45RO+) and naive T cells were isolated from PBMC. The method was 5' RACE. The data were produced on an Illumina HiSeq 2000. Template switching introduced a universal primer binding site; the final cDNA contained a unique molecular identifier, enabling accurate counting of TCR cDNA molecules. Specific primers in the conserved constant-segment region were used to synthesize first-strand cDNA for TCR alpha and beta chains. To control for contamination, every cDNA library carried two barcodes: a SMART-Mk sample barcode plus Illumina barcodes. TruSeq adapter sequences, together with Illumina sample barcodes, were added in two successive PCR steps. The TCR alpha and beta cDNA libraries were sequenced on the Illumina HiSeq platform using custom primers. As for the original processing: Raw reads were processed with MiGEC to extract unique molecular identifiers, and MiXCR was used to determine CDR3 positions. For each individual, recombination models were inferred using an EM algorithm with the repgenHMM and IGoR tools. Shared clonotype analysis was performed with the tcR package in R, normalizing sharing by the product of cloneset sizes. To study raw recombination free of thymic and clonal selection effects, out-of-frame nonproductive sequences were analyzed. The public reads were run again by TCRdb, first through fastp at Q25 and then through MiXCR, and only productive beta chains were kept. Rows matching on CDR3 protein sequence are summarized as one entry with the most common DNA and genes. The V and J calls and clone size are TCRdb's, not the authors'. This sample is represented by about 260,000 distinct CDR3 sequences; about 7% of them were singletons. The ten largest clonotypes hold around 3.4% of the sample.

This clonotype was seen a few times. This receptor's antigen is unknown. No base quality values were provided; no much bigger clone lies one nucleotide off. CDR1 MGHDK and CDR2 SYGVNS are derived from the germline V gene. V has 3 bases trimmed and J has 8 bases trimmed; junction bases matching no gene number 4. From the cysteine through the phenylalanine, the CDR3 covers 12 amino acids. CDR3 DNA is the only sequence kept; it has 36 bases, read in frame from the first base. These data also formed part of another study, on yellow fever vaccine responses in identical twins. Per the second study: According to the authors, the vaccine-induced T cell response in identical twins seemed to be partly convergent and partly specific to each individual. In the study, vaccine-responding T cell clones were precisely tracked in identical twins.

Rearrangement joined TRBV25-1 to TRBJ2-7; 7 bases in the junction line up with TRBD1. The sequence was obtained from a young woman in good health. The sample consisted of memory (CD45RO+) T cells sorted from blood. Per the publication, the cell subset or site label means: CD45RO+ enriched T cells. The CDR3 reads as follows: CASSDGTVQQYF. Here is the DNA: TGTGCCAGCAGTGACGGGACAGTCCAGCAGTACTTC.